The 15 T cell receptor beta chains given below trace back to one sample, sequenced in a study of Tregs in tolerant kidney transplant recipients. The method was immunoSEQ multiplex PCR; TCRdb's version includes in-frame clones alone and lacks a portion of them. The sample yields about 94,000 clones, 80% to 95% seen once. The source was CD4+ T cells from blood, collected before the transplant. These receptors originate from a human donor who received a combined kidney and bone marrow transplant.

The rearrangement links TRBV2 to TRBJ2-7; 15 nucleotides align to TRBD2. Germline trimming cut 6 bases from V and 3 bases from J; bases unmatched to any gene: 9. Germline V gene lookup returns CDR1 SNHLY and CDR2 FYNNEI. The CDR3 runs 17 residues. The CDR3 DNA sequence: TGTGCCAGCAGCCGGACTAGCGGGAGGGCCGTGAGCTACGAGCAGTACTTC. Translation gives CASSRTSGRAVSYEQYF. The variable domain in full, with the rest retrieved from reference TRBV2 and TRBJ2-7, is EPEVTQTPSHQVTQMGQEVILRCVPISNHLYFYWYRQILGQKVEFLVSFYNNEISEKSEIFDDQFSVERPDGSNFTLKIRSTKLEDSAMYFCASSRTSGRAVSYEQYFGPGTRLTVT.

This chain connects TRBV4-3 to TRBJ1-5; 7 bases line up with TRBD1. The CDR3 contains 17 residues. With 2 bases clipped from V and 4 bases from J, the junction kept 11 bases outside the gene matches. From germline, CDR1 is LGHNA and CDR2 YSLEER. CDR3 sequence: CASSQRLGQDLNQPQHF. The CDR3 nucleotides are TGCGCCAGCAGCCAAAGACTCGGACAGGACCTTAATCAGCCCCAGCATTTT.

For the CDR3, the DNA is TGCAGCGTTGAAATCGCGGGGGGGCCAGATACGCAGTATTTT. Translation gives CSVEIAGGPDTQYF. The genes are TRBV29-1 and TRBJ2-3; TRBD2 aligns across 9 bases. Germline V CDR1 and CDR2: SQVTM, ANQGSEA. V lost 2 bases to trimming and J lost 4 bases; unmatched junction nucleotides: 4. The length of the CDR3 is 14 residues.

Turning to this clone: The sample holds other DNA sequences that translate to the same CDR3. This chain uses TRBV5-4 with TRBJ1-2; 11 bases line up with TRBD1. With V trimmed by 4 bases and J by 2 bases, 1 base remained unmatched. In germline, CDR1 is SGHNT, CDR2 YYREEE (reference sequence). This CDR3 region has 14 residues. In DNA form, the CDR3 reads TGTGCCAGCAGCCGGGACAGGGGGAACTATGGCTACACCTTC. As protein: CASSRDRGNYGYTF.

The J gene is TRBJ2-1, the V gene TRBV7-2; TRBD1 matches at 10 bases. The CDR3 spans 16 residues. Germline V CDR1 and CDR2: SGHTA, FQGNSA. V gave up 5 bases and J gave up 3 bases; unmatched junction bases: 7. CDR3 coding DNA: TGTGCCAGCAGCCGTACCCGGGACAGGGGCTACAATGAGCAGTTCTTC. This encodes CASSRTRDRGYNEQFF.

This chain uses TRBV30 with TRBJ2-1; TRBD2 aligns across 7 bases. Germline lookup yields CDR1 GTSNPN and CDR2 SVGIG (reference sequence). Unmatched junction bases numbered 19, after V lost 2 bases and J lost 6 bases. The CDR3 has 18 amino acids. The chain's CDR3 is CAWSIFAGVSGGLNEQFF. The DNA for the CDR3 is TGTGCCTGGAGTATATTCGCGGGGGTAAGCGGAGGACTCAATGAGCAGTTCTTC.

This chain joins TRBV28 and TRBJ2-7; a possible D gene is TRBD1 (5 bases). The germline CDR1 and CDR2 sequences are MDHEN and SYDVKM. V dropped 3 bases and J dropped 2 bases, with 17 bases sitting between them. The CDR3 totals 16 residues. The DNA for the CDR3 is TGTGCCAGCAGTTTTGGGGCACGACAATTGACCTACGAGCAGTACTTC. It specifies CASSFGARQLTYEQYF.

The chain uses TRBV2 and TRBJ2-7; D remains unclear. CDR3 length: 12 amino acids. CDR1 is SNHLY, CDR2 FYNNEI, per germline. The V gene lost 3 bases and the J gene lost 3 bases, with 6 bases spanning the gap. The CDR3 DNA reads as TGTGCCAGCAGTGAGGCAGTCTACGAGCAGTACTTC. The encoded protein is CASSEAVYEQYF.

This chain joins TRBV30 and TRBJ1-1, with no clear D. The V and J ends lost 7 bases and 5 bases respectively, with 14 bases between them. Germline CDR1 GTSNPN, CDR2 SVGIG (reference sequence). The CDR3 is made up of 12 amino acids. This CDR3 is CAFLILNTEAFF. CDR3 in DNA: TGTGCCTTTCTTATATTAAATACTGAAGCTTTCTTT.

The genes are TRBV9 and TRBJ2-2, with 7 positions matching TRBD2. The CDR3 consists of 16 residues. Germline trimming cut 4 bases from V and 3 bases from J; bases unmatched to any gene: 9. Germline V gene data show CDR1 as SGDLS and CDR2 as YYNGEE. For the CDR3, the DNA is TGTGCCAGCAGCCCCCGGGGTGGGGGGGACACCGGGGAGCTGTTTTTT. Translated, it gives CASSPRGGGDTGELFF.

The J gene is TRBJ1-1, the V gene TRBV25-1; D is unresolved. This CDR3 is 15 amino acids long. The V end lost 1 base, the J end lost 4 bases, and 13 bases lay between the germline ends. Per germline, CDR1 MGHDK and CDR2 SYGVNS. The DNA for the CDR3 is TGTGCCAGCAGTGAATTACGCGGGGTATCCACTGAAGCTTTCTTT. Translating it yields CASSELRGVSTEAFF.

V and J are TRBV29-1 and TRBJ1-1; D unresolved. V lost 4 bases and J 6 bases, leaving 12 bases between the germline ends. Germline lookup yields CDR1 SQVTM and CDR2 ANQGSEA. The CDR3 contains 12 residues. The DNA for the CDR3 is TGCAGCGTTGTTTATCAGGTGTCTGAAGCTTTCTTT. Its protein product is CSVVYQVSEAFF.

The chain couples TRBV11-2 to TRBJ2-5; 8 bases are a match to TRBD2. Germline CDR1 SGHAT, CDR2 FQNNGV. The CDR3 is 15 amino acids. With V trimmed by 6 bases and J by 4 bases, 10 bases remained unmatched. CDR3 region: CASRFTGGAAETQYF. The CDR3, as DNA: TGTGCCAGCAGATTCACCGGGGGGGCAGCAGAGACCCAGTACTTC. Together with reference TRBV11-2 and TRBJ2-5, the CDR3 gives the full variable domain: EAGVAQSPRYKIIEKRQSVAFWCNPISGHATLYWYQQILGQGPKLLIQFQNNGVVDDSQLPKDRFSAERLKGVDSTLKIQPAKLEDSAVYLCASRFTGGAAETQYFGPGTRLLVL.

This chain uses TRBV27 with TRBJ2-4; 9 bases match TRBD1. V shed 3 bases, J shed 8 bases, and the junction held 2 bases outside the gene matches. CDR1 is MNHEY and CDR2 is SMNVEV in the germline V gene (reference sequence). The length of the CDR3 is 13 residues. As DNA, the CDR3 is TGTGCCAGCAGTTTCCGGGACAGGGACATTCAGTACTTC. This sequence encodes CASSFRDRDIQYF.

The chain uses TRBV5-4 and TRBJ2-3; 9 nucleotides align to TRBD2. The CDR3 is 18 amino acids. V gave up 1 base and J gave up 0 bases; unmatched junction bases: 9. Germline CDR1 and CDR2: SGHNT and YYREEE (reference sequence). CDR3 sequence reads: CASSLMFSSGASTDTQYF. The CDR3 nucleotides are TGTGCCAGCAGCTTGATGTTTTCTAGCGGGGCTAGCACAGATACGCAGTATTTT. The complete variable domain, with remaining parts taken from reference TRBV5-4 and TRBJ2-3, reads ETGVTQSPTHLIKTRGQQVTLRCSSQSGHNTVSWYQQALGQGPQFIFQYYREEENGRGNFPPRFSGLQFPNYSSELNVNALELDDSALYLCASSLMFSSGASTDTQYFGPGTRLTVL.